This entry concerns a single TCR beta chain. Measured with immunoSEQ multiplex PCR; TCRdb has only the in-frame clones, and not every one. The sample records some 130,000 clones, around 96% being singletons. This sample was taken from a study of control samples from healthy donors and cancer patients. The CDR3 length is 14 residues. Germline loops: CDR1 LNHDA, CDR2 SQIVND (reference sequence). The V end lost 4 bases, the J end lost 2 bases, and 12 bases lay between the germline ends. The chain is built from TRBV19 and TRBJ2-7; tentatively, D is TRBD1 (6 bases). The sample was blood. The sequence was obtained from a man in his thirties or forties in good health. Here the CDR3 reads CASSSRQATYEQYF. Here the CDR3 DNA reads TGTGCCAGTAGTAGTCGACAGGCTACCTACGAGCAGTACTTC. Supplemented by reference TRBV19 and TRBJ2-7, the full variable domain reads DGGITQSPKYLFRKEGQNVTLSCEQNLNHDAMYWYRQDPGQGLRLIYYSQIVNDFQKGDIAEGYSVSREKKESFPLTVTSAQKNPTAFYLCASSSRQATYEQYFGPGTRLTVT.